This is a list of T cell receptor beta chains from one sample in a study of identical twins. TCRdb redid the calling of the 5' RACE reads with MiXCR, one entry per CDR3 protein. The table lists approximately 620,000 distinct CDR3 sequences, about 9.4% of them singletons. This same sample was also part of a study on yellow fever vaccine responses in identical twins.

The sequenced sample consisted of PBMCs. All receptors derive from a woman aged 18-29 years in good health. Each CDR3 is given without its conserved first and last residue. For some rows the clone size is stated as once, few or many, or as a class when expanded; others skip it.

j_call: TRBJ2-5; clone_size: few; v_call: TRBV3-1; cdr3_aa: ASSQVKDYLRETQY
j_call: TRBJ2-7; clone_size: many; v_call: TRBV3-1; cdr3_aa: ASSPRLAGEQY
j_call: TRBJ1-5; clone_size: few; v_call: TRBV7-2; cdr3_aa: ASSLVRDNQPQH
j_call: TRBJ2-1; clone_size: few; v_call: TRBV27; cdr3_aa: ASSLFGTGLLNEQF
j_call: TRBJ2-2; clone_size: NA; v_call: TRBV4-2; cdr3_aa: ASSQGTLGLADGELF
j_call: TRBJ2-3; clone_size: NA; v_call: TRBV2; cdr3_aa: ASSDGTSGRDTQY
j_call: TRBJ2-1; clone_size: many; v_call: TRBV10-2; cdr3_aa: ASSGSLEGFGNEQF
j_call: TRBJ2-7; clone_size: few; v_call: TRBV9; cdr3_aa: ASSVGCCNEQY
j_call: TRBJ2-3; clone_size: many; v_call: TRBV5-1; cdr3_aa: ASSLASRASTDTQY
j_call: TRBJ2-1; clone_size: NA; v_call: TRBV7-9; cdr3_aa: ASSLGRSGRENEQF
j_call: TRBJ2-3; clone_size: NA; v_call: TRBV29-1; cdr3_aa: SGGVVGRTDTQY
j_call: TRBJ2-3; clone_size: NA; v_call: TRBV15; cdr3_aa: ATSALRLAGGIWPSLPQY
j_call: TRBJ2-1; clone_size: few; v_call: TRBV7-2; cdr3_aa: ASSLRPPGGEYEQF
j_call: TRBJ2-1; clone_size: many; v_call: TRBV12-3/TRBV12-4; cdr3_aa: ASSRQLGGEQF
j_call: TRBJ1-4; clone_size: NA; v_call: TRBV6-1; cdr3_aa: ASSGYQGYNEKLF
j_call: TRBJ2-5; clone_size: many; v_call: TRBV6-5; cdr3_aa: ASSSSSAPGETQY
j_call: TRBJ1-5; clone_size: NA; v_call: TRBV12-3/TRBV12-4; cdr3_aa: ASALGPGQTFSNQPQH
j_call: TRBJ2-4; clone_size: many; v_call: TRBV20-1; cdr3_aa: SAREWRVAKNIQY
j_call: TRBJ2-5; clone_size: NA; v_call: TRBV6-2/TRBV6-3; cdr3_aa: ASSYTTGEGETQY
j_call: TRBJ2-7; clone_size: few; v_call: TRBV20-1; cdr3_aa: SARDSRASYEQY
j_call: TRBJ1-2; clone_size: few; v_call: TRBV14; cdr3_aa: ASSQGEGKDGYT
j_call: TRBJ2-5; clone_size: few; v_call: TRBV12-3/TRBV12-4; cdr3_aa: ASRNRIAETQY
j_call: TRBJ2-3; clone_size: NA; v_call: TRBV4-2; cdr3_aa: ASSLGTSGLGSTDTQY
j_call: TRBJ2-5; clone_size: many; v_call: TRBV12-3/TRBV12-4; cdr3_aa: ASRGRGSKETQY
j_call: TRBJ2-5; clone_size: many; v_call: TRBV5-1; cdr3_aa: ASSLVLAGETQY
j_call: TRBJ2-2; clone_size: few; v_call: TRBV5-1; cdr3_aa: ASSSGLAGANTGELF
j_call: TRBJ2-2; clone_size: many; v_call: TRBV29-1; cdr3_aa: SALTGADTGELF
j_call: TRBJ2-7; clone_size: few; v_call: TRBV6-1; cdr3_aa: ASSEGFRTGTYEQY
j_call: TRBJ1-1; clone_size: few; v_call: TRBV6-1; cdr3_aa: ASSEARQGAQAF
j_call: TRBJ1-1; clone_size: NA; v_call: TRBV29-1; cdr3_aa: SVIVGNTEAF
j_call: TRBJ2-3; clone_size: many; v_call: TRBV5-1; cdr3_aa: ASSLERSTDTQY
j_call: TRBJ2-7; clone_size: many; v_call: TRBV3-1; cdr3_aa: ASSHGLDYEQY
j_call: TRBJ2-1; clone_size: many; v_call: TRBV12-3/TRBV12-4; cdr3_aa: ASSQRTGYNEQF
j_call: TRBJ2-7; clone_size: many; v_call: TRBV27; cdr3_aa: ASSLHDSYEQY
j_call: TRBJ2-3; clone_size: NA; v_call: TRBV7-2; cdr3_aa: ASSQRTSGDTDTQY
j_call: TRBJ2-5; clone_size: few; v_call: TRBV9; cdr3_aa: ASSAGQGAGRETQY
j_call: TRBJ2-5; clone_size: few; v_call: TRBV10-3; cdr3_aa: AISAAGGGTETQY
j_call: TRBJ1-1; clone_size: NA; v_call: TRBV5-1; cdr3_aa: ASSLADRGTTEAF
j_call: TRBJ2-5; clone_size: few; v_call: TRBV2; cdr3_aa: ASSPETQY
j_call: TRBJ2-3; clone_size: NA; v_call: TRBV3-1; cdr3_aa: ASSLQAAGDTQY
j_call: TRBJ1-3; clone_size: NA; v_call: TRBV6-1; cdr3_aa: ASIKWLSGNTIY
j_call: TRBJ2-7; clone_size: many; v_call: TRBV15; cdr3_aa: ATSRGGYEQY
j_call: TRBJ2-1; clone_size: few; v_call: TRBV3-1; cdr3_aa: ASSHRGSGVYNEQF
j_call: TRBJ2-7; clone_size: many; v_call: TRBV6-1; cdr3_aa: ASSVGQGGVKEQY
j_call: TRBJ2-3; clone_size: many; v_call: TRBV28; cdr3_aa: ASSFPSGSTDTQY
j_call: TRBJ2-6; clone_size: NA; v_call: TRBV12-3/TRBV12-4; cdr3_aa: ARSSRAGTDSGANVLT
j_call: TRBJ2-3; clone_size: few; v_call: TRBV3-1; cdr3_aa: ASSQFPDTQY
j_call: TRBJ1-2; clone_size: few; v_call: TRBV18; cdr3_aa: ASSPGQGNGYT
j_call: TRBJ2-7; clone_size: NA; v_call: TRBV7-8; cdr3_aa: ASSEDSRYEQY
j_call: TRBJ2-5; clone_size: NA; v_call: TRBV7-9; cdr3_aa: ASSLAGASSETQY
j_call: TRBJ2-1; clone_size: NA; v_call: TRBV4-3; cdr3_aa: ASSQVYPGLAGRDEQF
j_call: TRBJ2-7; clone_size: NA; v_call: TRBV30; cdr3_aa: AWTPGQLYEQY